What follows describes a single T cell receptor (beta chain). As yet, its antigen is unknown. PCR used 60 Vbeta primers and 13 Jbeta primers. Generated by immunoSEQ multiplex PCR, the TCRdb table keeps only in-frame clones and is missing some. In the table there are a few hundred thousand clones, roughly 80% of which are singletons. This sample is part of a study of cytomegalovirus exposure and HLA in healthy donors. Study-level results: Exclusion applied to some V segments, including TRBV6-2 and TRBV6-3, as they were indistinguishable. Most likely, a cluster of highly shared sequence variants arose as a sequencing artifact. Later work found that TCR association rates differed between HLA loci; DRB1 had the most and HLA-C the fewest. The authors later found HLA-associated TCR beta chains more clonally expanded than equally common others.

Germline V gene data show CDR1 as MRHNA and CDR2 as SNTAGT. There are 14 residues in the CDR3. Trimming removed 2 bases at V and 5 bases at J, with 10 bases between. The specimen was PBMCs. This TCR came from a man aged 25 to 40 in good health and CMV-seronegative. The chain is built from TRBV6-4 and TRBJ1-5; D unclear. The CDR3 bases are TGTGCCAGCAGTGACCTGGCCCTCCATCAGCCCCAGCATTTT. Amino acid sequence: CASSDLALHQPQHF.